This TCR beta chain is from a study of cytomegalovirus exposure and HLA in healthy donors. Study as a whole: An early release of data contained some 80 million unique TCRs, which came from HLA-typed donors. In terms of ancestry, the Caucasian-associated cluster contained around four fifths of the approximately 400 genotyped donors. General study results and limits: Specificity for CMV antigens was confirmed in vitro for a few of the CMV-associated chains.

As for this clone: The antigen is unknown.

PCR used 60 Vbeta primers and 13 Jbeta primers. The table came from immunoSEQ multiplex PCR; TCRdb's copy has only in-frame clones and leaves some out. The top ten clones hold less than 2% of a sample with around 140,000 clones, less than 90% of them seen once. The CDR3 consists of 15 residues. Losses at the gene ends were 2 bases for V and 8 bases for J; bases not matched to a gene: 8. Germline CDR1 MRHNA, CDR2 SNTAGT. Healthy bone marrow donors made up the donors. The chain carries TRBV6-4 and TRBJ2-1, with 8 bases fitting TRBD2. This clonotype was sampled from a man between 35 and 55 years old in good health and CMV-seronegative. The sequenced sample was PBMCs. The CDR3 is CASSDRAGGHDEQFF. The CDR3 bases are TGTGCCAGCAGTGACAGGGCGGGAGGTCACGATGAGCAGTTCTTC.